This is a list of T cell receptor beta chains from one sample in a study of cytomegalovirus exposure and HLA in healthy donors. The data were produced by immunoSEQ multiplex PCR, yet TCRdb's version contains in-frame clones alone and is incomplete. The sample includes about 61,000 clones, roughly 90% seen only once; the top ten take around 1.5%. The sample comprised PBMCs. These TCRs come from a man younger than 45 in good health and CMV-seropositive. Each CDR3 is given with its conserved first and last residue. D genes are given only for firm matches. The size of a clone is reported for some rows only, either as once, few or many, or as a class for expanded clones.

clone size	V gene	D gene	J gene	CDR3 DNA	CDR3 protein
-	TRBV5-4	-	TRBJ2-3	TGTGCCAGCAGCTTCCGGGACTCAAGCACAGATACGCAGTATTTT	CASSFRDSSTDTQYF
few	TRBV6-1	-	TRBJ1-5	TGTGCCAGCAGTGAATTATCAGGGGAAGGTCAGCCCCAGCATTTT	CASSELSGEGQPQHF
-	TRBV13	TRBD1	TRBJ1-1	TGTGCCATCTTTCTTGACAGGGGCACTGAAGCTTTCTTT	CAIFLDRGTEAFF
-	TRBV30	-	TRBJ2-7	TGTGCCTGGAGGGACAACTCCTACGAGCAGTACTTC	CAWRDNSYEQYF
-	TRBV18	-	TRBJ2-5	TGTGCCAGCTCACCAGGTGGCACCTCGGGGCAAGAGACCCAGTACTTC	CASSPGGTSGQETQYF
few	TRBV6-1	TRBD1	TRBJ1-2	TGTGCCAGCATTCCGACAGGGGGGCCTAACTATGGCTACACCTTC	CASIPTGGPNYGYTF
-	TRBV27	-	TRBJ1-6	TGTGCCAGCAGTATCCCCCAAGAGTGGTCACCCCTCCACTTT	CASSIPQEWSPLHF
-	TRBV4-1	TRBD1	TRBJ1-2	TGCGCCAGCAGCCAAGAATCGGGACAGAGTAACTATGGCTACACCTTC	CASSQESGQSNYGYTF
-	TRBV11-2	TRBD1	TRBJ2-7	TGTGCCAGCAGCTTAGGGCGACAGGGGGCGCGGGAGCAGTACTTC	CASSLGRQGAREQYF
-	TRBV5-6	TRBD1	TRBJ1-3	TGTGCCAGCAGCTTACAGGGGGCCCTCTCTGGAAACACCATATATTTT	CASSLQGALSGNTIYF
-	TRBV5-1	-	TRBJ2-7	TGCGCCAGCCACCCGGCGGTAGAGTCCTACGAGCAGTACTTC	CASHPAVESYEQYF
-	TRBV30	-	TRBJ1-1	TGTGCCTGGAGCGTGGGGGGGGAGTGGAACACTGAAGCTTTCTTT	CAWSVGGEWNTEAFF
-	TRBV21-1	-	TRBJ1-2	TGTGCCAGCCACGCGGAACAGGGACCCTATGGCTACACCTTC	CASHAEQGPYGYTF
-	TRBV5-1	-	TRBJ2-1	TGCGCCAGCAGCTTTACAGGAGTTTCTAGTGAGCAGTTCTTC	CASSFTGVSSEQFF
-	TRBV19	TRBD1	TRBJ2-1	TGTGCCAGTAGTCTGGACAGGGGGCATGAGCAGTTCTTC	CASSLDRGHEQFF
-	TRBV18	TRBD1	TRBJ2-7	TGTGCCAGCTCCGGGACAGGGGCCTACGAGCAGTACTTC	CASSGTGAYEQYF
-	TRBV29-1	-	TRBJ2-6	TGCAGCGTTGCGTATCTCAGGGCTGGGGCCAACGTCCTGACTTTC	CSVAYLRAGANVLTF
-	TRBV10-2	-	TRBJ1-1	TGCGCCAGCAAAACAGCAGTCATGAACACTGAAGCTTTCTTT	CASKTAVMNTEAFF
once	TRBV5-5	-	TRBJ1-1	TGTGCCAGCAGCTTGACGGTGGCAGGGGCCATGAACACTGAAGCTTTCTTT	CASSLTVAGAMNTEAFF
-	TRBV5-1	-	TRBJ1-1	TGCGCCAGCAGCTCCCAGACCCCAGGGGACACTGAAGCTTTCTTT	CASSSQTPGDTEAFF
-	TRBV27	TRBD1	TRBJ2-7	TGTGCCAGCGGGACGGACCGGGACAGGGACTACGAGCAGTACTTC	CASGTDRDRDYEQYF
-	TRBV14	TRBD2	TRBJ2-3	TGTGCCAGCAGCCAAGATCGGGAGCGGGAGTTGGCAGATACGCAGTATTTT	CASSQDRERELADTQYF
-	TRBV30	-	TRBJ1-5	TGTGCCTGGAGTTACCGGGGCAGGGAGGCGAAGCCCCAGCATTTT	CAWSYRGREAKPQHF
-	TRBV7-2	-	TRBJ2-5	TGTGCCAGCAGCTCCCAGGGTGTGGAGACCCAGTACTTC	CASSSQGVETQYF
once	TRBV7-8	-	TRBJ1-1	TGTGCCAGCAGCCAAACAGTGGACACTGAAGCTTTCTTT	CASSQTVDTEAFF
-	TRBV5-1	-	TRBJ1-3	TGCGCCAGCAGCTTGGACAGGAGTGGAAACACCATATATTTT	CASSLDRSGNTIYF
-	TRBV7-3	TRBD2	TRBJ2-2	TGTGCCAGCAGCTTGGGACTAGCGGGAGCCGGGGAGCTGTTTTTT	CASSLGLAGAGELFF
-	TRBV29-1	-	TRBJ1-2	TGCAGCGTTGATCCGGACAGCGTCTATGGCTACACCTTC	CSVDPDSVYGYTF
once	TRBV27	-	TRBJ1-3	TGTGCCAGCAGGTCCCAAGGGGCCCATGGAAACACCATATATTTT	CASRSQGAHGNTIYF
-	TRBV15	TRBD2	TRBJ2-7	TGTGCCACCAGCAGACTGACTAGCAGTTACGAGCAGTACTTC	CATSRLTSSYEQYF
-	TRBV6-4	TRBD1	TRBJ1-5	TGTGCCAGCAGTGCGACAGGGGATAATCAGCCCCAGCATTTT	CASSATGDNQPQHF
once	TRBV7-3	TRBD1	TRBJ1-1	TGTGCCAGCAGCTTAGTCAGGGGGTTGAACACTGAAGCTTTCTTT	CASSLVRGLNTEAFF
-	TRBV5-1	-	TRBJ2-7	TGCGCCAGCAGCTTGGCGAGCTCCTACGAGCAGTACTTC	CASSLASSYEQYF
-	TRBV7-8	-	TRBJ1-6	TGTGCCAGCAGCCCAGATAATTCACCCCTCCACTTT	CASSPDNSPLHF
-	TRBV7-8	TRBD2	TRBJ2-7	TGTGCCAGCAGCCCCAGGCGCAGCGGGAGTTACGAGCAGTACTTC	CASSPRRSGSYEQYF
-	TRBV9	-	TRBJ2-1	TGTGCCAGCAGCGTCGGCGGGGTGGGACGAGAGTTCTTC	CASSVGGVGREFF
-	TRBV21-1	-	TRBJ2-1	TGTGCCAGCAGCAAAGAGAGAGAGAATGAGCAGTTCTTC	CASSKERENEQFF
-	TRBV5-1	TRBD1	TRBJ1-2	TGCGCCAGCAGCTCCGGACAGGGAATAGAGGGCTACACCTTC	CASSSGQGIEGYTF
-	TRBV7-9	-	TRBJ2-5	TGTGCCAGCACTCCTATGGGCGGGACTCAACAAGAGACCCAGTACTTC	CASTPMGGTQQETQYF
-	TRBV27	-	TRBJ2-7	TGTGCCAGCAGCCAGGGTAGCGAGCAGTACTTC	CASSQGSEQYF
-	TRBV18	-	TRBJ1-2	TGTGCCAGCTCACCACTGGCCCAGGGTGAGGATGGCTACACCTTC	CASSPLAQGEDGYTF
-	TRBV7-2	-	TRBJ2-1	TGTGCCAGCAGCTTCAACAGGGACAATGAGCAGTTCTTC	CASSFNRDNEQFF
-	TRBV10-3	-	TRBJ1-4	TGTGCCATCAGTGACTTCGGCGGTGAAAAACTGTTTTTT	CAISDFGGEKLFF
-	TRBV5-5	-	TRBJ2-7	TGTGCCAGCAGCTTGGAGGCAGGCACCTACGAGCAGTACTTC	CASSLEAGTYEQYF
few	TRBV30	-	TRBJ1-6	TGTGCCTGGAGAATGGGACAAAATTCACCCCTCCACTTT	CAWRMGQNSPLHF
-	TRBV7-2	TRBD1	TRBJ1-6	TGTGCCAGCAGCTTCACGGGACAGGGTCATTCACCCCTCCACTTT	CASSFTGQGHSPLHF
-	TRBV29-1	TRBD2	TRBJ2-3	TGCAGCGTTGAATTAGCGGGAGGGGCAGATACGCAGTATTTT	CSVELAGGADTQYF
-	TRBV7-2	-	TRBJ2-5	TGTGCCAGCAGCTTAGAAGCGGAAGAAGAGACCCAGTACTTC	CASSLEAEEETQYF
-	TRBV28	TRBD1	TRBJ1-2	TGTGCCAGCAGTTTCTCAGACAGGGGCAACTATGGCTACACCTTC	CASSFSDRGNYGYTF
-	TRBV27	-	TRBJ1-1	TGTGCCAGCAGTACAACGGGGAACACTGAAGCTTTCTTT	CASSTTGNTEAFF
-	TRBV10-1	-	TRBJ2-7	TGCGCCAGCAGTGAGTCGAAGGACTGGGCCTACGAGCAGTACTTC	CASSESKDWAYEQYF
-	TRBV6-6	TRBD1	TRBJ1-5	TGTGCCAGCACACAGACAGGGGGAAGCAATCAGCCCCAGCATTTT	CASTQTGGSNQPQHF
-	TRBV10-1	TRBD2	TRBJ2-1	TGCGCCAGCAGTGAGGCGGGAGGAATCATCAATGAGCAGTTCTTC	CASSEAGGIINEQFF
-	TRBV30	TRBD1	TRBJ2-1	TGTGCCTGGAGATCGCAGGGGGACTACAATGAGCAGTTCTTC	CAWRSQGDYNEQFF
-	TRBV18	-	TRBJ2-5	TGTGCCAGCTCACCACTAGACCACGGTCGAGGGGAGACCCAGTACTTC	CASSPLDHGRGETQYF